This TCR beta chain was retrieved from a study of blood T cell repertoires in COVID-19. The wider study: Nucleic acid was either cDNA or gDNA, and it came from T cells, B-cell-depleted T cells, or PBMCs.

Participants, about 18 to 90 years old, spanned approximately 26 US areas. This CDR3 is built from 15 residues. Germline-derived CDR1 and CDR2 are MGHRA and YSYEKL. Trimming removed 3 bases from V and 6 bases from J; junction bases left unmatched: 4. Authors' methods: Using reference gene primer amplification, nucleated cell counts were estimated. Generated by immunoSEQ multiplex PCR, the TCRdb table keeps only in-frame clones and is missing some. V and J calls and clone size are copied from that table; D and trimming were computed from the DNA. This table has over 200,000 clones, about 85% appearing once.

The receptor comes from a young man who had recovered from COVID-19. The chain joins TRBV4-1 to TRBJ2-1; TRBD2 matches 11 bases. The material sequenced was PBMCs or T cells enriched from blood (not recorded which). CDR3 bases: TGCGCCAGCAGCCACGGACTAGCGGGCTTCAATGAGCAGTTCTTC. Protein sequence: CASSHGLAGFNEQFF.